These 5 T cell receptor beta chains originate from one sample sequenced in a study of human T cells and chemical hapten exposure. Via MiXCR, TCRdb re-called the RACE reads, giving one row per CDR3 protein. Of roughly 71,000 distinct CDR3 sequences listed, around 10% are singletons. Time point specified: patch test 3, about 24 weeks after DPC sensitization. The treatment denotes: therapeutic diphenylcyclopropenone sensitization with weekly scalp DPC. Sequences were derived from whole blood, sampled in connection with sensitization to the hapten diphenylcyclopropenone (DPC). Receptors were obtained from a woman aged 50 to 60 with alopecia areata. Some clones in this sample may be carry-over from other donors' samples.

The chain joins TRBV21-1 to TRBJ1-1. TRBV21-1 is labeled a pseudogene. This CDR3 spans 16 amino acids. As DNA, the CDR3 is TGTGCCAGCAGCAAAGTACGGAGGACGCTGAACACTGAAGCTTTCTTT. Encoded protein: CASSKVRRTLNTEAFF.

This clonotype appeared many times. The chain links TRBV20-1 to TRBJ2-7; D is unclear. Germline lookup yields CDR1 DFQATT and CDR2 SNEGSKA (reference sequence). Trimming cost V 0 bases and J 3 bases, with 15 bases left between them. This CDR3 contains 15 residues. CDR3 in DNA: TGCAGTGCTAGAGATGGCACGTCCTCCTTCTACGAGCAGTACTTC. This gives the protein CSARDGTSSFYEQYF.

The genes are TRBV5-1 and TRBJ1-2; 8 bases fit TRBD1. CDR1 and CDR2 from the germline V gene are SGHRS and YFSETQ. V lost 3 bases, J lost 4 bases, and 5 bases stayed unmatched. CDR3 size: 14 residues. The CDR3 DNA is TGCGCCAGCAGCTCTGGGGACAGGAGCTATGGCTACACCTTC. Encoded protein: CASSSGDRSYGYTF.

Only a few counts were recorded for this clonotype. The chain couples TRBV5-4 to TRBJ2-1; tentative D call: TRBD2 (6 bases). Trimming stripped 2 bases from V and 2 bases from J, with 11 bases between. Germline CDR1 and CDR2: SGHNT and YYREEE (reference sequence). This CDR3 comprises 15 residues. In DNA form, the CDR3 reads TGTGCCAGCAGCTTTGCCGGCGGGGCCTACAATGAGCAGTTCTTC. It yields the protein CASSFAGGAYNEQFF.

In this sample, this clonotype turned up many times. The rearrangement links TRBV24-1 to TRBJ1-2; D gene ambiguous. The CDR3 loop spans 11 amino acids. Trimming cost V 4 bases and J 4 bases, with 3 bases left between them. Germline loops: CDR1 KGHDR, CDR2 SFDVKD. The CDR3 DNA follows: TGTGCCACCAGTGAGGGCTATGGCTACACCTTC. Translation: CATSEGYGYTF.